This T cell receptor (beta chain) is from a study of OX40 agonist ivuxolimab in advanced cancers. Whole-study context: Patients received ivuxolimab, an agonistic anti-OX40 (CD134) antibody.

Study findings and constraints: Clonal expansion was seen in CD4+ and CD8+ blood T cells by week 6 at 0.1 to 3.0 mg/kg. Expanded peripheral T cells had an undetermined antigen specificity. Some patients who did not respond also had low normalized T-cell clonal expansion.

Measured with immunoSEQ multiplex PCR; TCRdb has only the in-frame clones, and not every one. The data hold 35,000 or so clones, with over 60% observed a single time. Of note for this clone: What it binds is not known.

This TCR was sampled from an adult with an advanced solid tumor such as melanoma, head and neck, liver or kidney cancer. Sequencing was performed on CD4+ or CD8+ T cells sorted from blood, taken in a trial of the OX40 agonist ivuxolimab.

For the CDR3, the DNA is TGTGCCAGCAGCTTCGGGCAGGGAAGCACCGGGGAGCTGTTTTTT. Translation: CASSFGQGSTGELFF. The chain uses TRBV7-9 and TRBJ2-2; D is perhaps TRBD1 (5 bases). The V end lost 3 bases, the J end lost 4 bases, and 12 bases lay between the germline ends. CDR1 is SEHNR and CDR2 is FQNEAQ in the germline V gene (reference sequence). This CDR3 has 15 residues.